This T cell receptor beta chain was documented in a study of blood T cell repertoires in COVID-19. Per the germline V gene, CDR1 is MDHEN and CDR2 is SYDVKM. Trimming removed 5 bases at V and 2 bases at J, with 19 bases between. The CDR3 loop spans 17 amino acids. Sequencing used immunoSEQ multiplex PCR; TCRdb keeps in-frame clones, though not all of them. The data hold about 250,000 clones, with around 88% observed a single time. The chain employs TRBV28 and TRBJ1-5; a weak D match, TRBD1 (5 bases). This TCR was sampled from a woman between 25 and 40 years old with COVID-19, enrolled during active disease. The sequencing input was peripheral blood. CDR3 amino acids: CASSPGTTGGGNQPQHF. Written as DNA, the CDR3 is TGTGCCAGCAGTCCTGGGACCACCGGGGGGGGCAATCAGCCCCAGCATTTT.